This T cell receptor (beta chain) was obtained from a study of T cells in localized non-small cell lung cancer. This CDR3 is built from 13 residues. Germline CDR1 and CDR2: SGHAT and FQDESV (reference sequence). V lost 1 base and J 4 bases, leaving 7 bases between the germline ends. The assay was immunoSEQ multiplex PCR, and TCRdb's table has in-frame clones only and misses some. The sample carries around 28,000 clones, approximately 94% recorded once. The chain carries TRBV11-1 and TRBJ1-2, with D uncertain. The input for sequencing was peripheral blood, taken before any cancer treatment. The sequence derives from a woman aged 35-75 years with stage I lung adenocarcinoma. Written as DNA, the CDR3 is TGTGCCAGCAGCTTAGGCCACATCTATGGCTACACCTTC. Translation gives CASSLGHIYGYTF. Combining the CDR3 with reference TRBV11-1 and TRBJ1-2 gives the whole variable domain EAEVAQSPRYKITEKSQAVAFWCDPISGHATLYWYRQILGQGPELLVQFQDESVVDDSQLPKDRFSAERLKGVDSTLKIQPAELGDSAMYLCASSLGHIYGYTFGSGTRLTVV.